This T cell receptor beta chain came from a study of OX40 agonist ivuxolimab in advanced cancers. As for the study more broadly: Ivuxolimab was a fully human IgG2 agonistic monoclonal antibody targeting the costimulatory receptor OX40 (CD134). Intravenous ivuxolimab was administered to patients every 2 weeks at six dose levels: 0.01, 0.1, 0.3, 1.5, 3 and 10 mg/kg. Of the roughly 53 patients in dose escalation, about 20 had hepatocellular carcinoma, some 15 had melanoma, 9 had renal cell carcinoma and 9 had head and neck cancer. In the dose-escalation cohort, more than 80% of patients were male, and the mean age was approximately 60 years with a range of 23 to 79. Prior anti-PD-1, anti-PD-L1 or anti-CTLA-4 therapy was permitted, and 40% of dose-escalation patients had received checkpoint inhibitors. Three dose-escalation patients achieved partial responses, one with hepatocellular carcinoma and two with cutaneous melanoma. Peripheral TCRbeta sequencing aimed to test whether ivuxolimab altered TCR sequence diversity and caused clonal T-cell expansion. The paper reports the monotherapy dose-escalation portion (N ≈ 50 patients) of the phase I ivuxolimab trial. Findings and caveats that apply to the study as a whole: On average, CD8+ T cells showed more expanded clones than CD4+ T cells after ivuxolimab. The antigen specificity of the clonally expanded peripheral T cells was not determined. Low levels of normalized T-cell clonal expansion were also shown by some nonresponding patients. At doses of 0.1 to 3.0 mg/kg, clonal expansion of both CD4+ and CD8+ blood T cells was observed from baseline to week 6. Partial responders in the 0.1-3.0 mg/kg groups had among the lowest normalized peripheral clonal expansion, especially among CD8+ T cells.

CDR3 length: 15 amino acids, cysteine to phenylalanine. Here the CDR3 DNA is all that survives: 45 bases in frame from base 1. V is cut back by 3 bases and J by 3 bases, with 5 bases in the junction unmatched. The germline V gene sets CDR1 to SGHVS and CDR2 to FNYEAQ. For sequencing of the TCRbeta CDR3 region, genomic DNA was extracted from the sorted cells. The immunoSEQ Assay was used to sequence the TCRbeta CDR3 regions. TCRdb mirrors the immuneACCESS table, restricted to in-frame sequences. Some clones are absent from its copies; in checked studies, under half trace to an unresolved V gene, and the reason for the others is unknown. The sample table holds about 83,000 clones, of which 85% were seen once. Of the sample, 0.6% to 0.8% is held by the ten largest clones. A note on this clone: The clone's antigen remains unknown. Per-base quality was not reported, and no clone a single base away is much larger than it.

Patients with a history of autoimmune disease or receiving systemic immunosuppression were excluded from the trial. Peripheral blood for TCR sequencing was collected from all dose cohorts at baseline, on cycle 4 day 1, and on cycle 7 day 1. The samples were taken from a phase I, first-in-human, multicenter, open-label dose-escalation trial of ivuxolimab. Adults with locally advanced or metastatic head and neck squamous cell, hepatocellular, melanoma or renal cell carcinoma were enrolled in the trial. Before TCR sequencing, CD4+ T cells and CD8+ T cells were sorted from peripheral blood as separate populations.

The input for sequencing was CD4+ or CD8+ T cells sorted from blood, taken in a trial of the OX40 agonist ivuxolimab. Here the chain combines TRBV7-6 and TRBJ1-5; TRBD1 fits 7 bases in the junction. This clonotype was sampled from an adult with an advanced solid tumor such as melanoma, head and neck, liver or kidney cancer. The sequence in DNA is TGTGCCAGCAGCTTGGCTGGGACAGTCAATCAGCCCCAGCATTTT. This sequence encodes CASSLAGTVNQPQHF.